This TCR beta chain was sequenced in a study of blood T cell repertoires in COVID-19. Participants were aged about 18 to 95 years, lived in 24 US areas, and enrolled virtually. Participants had their cohort set by participant-reported clinical history. Trimming took 4 bases from V and 1 from J, leaving 7 bases between them. This CDR3 has 13 amino acids. Germline lookup yields CDR1 SGHTA and CDR2 FQGTGA. Sequencing was performed with immunoSEQ multiplex PCR; in TCRdb, only in-frame clones are kept and a portion is missing. The sample has approximately 210,000 clones; approximately 85% are singletons. This clone was seen just once.

The receptor comes from a man between 35 and 55 years old who had recovered from COVID-19. The chain couples TRBV7-3 to TRBJ1-1, with D tentatively TRBD1 (6 bases). Sequenced input: PBMCs or T cells enriched from blood (not recorded which). Here the CDR3 reads CASSSQGNTEAFF. In nucleotides, the CDR3 is TGTGCCAGCAGCTCACAGGGGAACACTGAAGCTTTCTTT.